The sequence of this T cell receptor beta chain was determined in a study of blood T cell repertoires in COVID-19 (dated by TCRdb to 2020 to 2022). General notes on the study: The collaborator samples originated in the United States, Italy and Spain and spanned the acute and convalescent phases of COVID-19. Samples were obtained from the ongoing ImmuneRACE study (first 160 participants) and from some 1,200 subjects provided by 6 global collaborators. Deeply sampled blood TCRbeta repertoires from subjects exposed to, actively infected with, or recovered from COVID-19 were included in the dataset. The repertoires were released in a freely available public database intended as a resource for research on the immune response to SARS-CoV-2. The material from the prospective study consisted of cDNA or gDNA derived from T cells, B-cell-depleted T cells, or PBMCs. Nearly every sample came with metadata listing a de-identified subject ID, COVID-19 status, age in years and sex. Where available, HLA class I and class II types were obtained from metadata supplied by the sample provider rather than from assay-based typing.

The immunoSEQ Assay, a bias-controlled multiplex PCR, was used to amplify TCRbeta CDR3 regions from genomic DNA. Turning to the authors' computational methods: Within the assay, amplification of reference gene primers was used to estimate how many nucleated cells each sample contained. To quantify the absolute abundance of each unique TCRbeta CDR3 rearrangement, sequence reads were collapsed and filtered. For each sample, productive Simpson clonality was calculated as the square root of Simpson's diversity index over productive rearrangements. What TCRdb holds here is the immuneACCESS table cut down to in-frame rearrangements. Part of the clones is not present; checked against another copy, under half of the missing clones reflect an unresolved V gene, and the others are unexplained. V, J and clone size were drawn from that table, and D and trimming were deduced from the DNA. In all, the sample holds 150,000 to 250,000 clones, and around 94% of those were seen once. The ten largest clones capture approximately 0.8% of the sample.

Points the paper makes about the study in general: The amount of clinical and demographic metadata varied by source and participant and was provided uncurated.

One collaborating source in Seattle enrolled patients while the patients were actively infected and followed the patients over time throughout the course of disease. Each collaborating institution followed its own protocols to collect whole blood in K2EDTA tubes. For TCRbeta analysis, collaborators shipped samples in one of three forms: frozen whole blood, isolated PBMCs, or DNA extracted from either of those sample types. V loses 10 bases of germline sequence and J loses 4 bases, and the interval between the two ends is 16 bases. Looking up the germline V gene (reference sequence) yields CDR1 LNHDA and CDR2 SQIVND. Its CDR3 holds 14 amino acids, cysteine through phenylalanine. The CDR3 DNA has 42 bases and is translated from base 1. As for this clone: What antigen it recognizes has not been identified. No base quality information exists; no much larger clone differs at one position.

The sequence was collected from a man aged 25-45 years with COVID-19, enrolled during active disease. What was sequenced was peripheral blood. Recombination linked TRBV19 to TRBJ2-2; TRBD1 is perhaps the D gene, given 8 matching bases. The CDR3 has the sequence CATYRGGGTGELFF. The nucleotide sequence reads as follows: TGTGCCACCTACAGGGGGGGTGGCACCGGGGAGCTGTTTTTT.